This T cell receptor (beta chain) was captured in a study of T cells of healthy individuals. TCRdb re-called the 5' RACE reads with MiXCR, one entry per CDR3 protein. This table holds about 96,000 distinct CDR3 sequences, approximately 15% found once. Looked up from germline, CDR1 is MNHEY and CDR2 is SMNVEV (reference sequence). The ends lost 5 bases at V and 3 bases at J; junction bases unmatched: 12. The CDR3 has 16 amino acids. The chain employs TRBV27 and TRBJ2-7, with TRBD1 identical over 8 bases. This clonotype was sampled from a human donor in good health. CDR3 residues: CASSTPPGQAFYEQYF. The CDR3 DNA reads TGTGCCAGCAGTACCCCCCCGGGACAGGCGTTCTACGAGCAGTACTTC.